This T cell receptor beta chain was sequenced in a study of T cell responses to AZD1222 COVID-19 vaccine. At the level of the study: Samples with a second dose at about 4 or about 12 weeks were pooled together. Study-level results: Increases in Spike-specific TCR breadth and depth were seen after two AZD1222 doses. Scientists sampled the repertoires only once the peak T cell response had passed. Baseline antibody screening turned up just a handful of seropositive AZD1222 recipients.

The data were produced by immunoSEQ multiplex PCR, yet TCRdb's version contains in-frame clones alone and is incomplete. The table has approximately 160,000 clones, under 95% seen once. This clone was recorded a few times. The antigen is undetermined. The germline gives CDR1 MNHEY, CDR2 SVGAGI. There are 13 residues in the CDR3. The V end was cut by 2 bases, the J end by 6 bases, with 10 bases between. V usage is TRBV6-5 and J usage is TRBJ2-5; either TRBD1 or TRBD2 may fit D (5 bases each). The receptor was derived from an adult in good health. Sequenced here: peripheral blood, sampled on day 0 of AZD1222 vaccination. The CDR3 DNA is TGTGCCAGCAGTTACGGATGGGGGAAGACCCAGTACTTC. It specifies CASSYGWGKTQYF.